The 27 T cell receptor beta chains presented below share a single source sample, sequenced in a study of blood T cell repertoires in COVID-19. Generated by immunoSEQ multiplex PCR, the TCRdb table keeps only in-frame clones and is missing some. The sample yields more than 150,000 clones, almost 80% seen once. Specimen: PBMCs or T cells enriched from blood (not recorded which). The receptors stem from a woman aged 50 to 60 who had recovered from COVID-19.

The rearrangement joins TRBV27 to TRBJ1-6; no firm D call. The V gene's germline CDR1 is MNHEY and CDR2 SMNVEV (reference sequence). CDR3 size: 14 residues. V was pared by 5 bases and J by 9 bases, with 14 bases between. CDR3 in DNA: TGTGCCAGCAGTAAAACAGTTACTTTTTCACCCCTCCACTTT. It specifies CASSKTVTFSPLHF.

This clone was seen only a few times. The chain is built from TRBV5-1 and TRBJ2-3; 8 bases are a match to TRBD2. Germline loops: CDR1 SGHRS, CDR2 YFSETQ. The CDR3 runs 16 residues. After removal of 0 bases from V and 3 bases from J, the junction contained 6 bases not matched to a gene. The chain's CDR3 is CASSLEAGAGTDTQYF. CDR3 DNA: TGCGCCAGCAGCTTGGAAGCGGGAGCGGGAACAGATACGCAGTATTTT.

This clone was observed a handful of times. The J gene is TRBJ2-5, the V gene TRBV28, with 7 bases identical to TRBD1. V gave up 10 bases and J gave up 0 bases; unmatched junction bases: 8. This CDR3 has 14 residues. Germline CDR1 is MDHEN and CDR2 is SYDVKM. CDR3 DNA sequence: TGTGCCACTTTTTACAGGGGAAACCAAGAGACCCAGTACTTC. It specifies CATFYRGNQETQYF.

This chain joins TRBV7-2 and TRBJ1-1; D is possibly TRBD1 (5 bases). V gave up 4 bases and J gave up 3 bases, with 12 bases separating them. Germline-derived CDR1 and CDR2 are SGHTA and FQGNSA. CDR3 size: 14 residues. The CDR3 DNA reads TGTGCCAGCAGCTCGACAGCTACTTACACTGAAGCTTTCTTT. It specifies CASSSTATYTEAFF.

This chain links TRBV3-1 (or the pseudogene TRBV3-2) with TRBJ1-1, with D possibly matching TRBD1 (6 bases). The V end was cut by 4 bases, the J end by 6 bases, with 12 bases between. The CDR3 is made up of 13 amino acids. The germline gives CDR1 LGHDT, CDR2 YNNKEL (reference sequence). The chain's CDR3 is CASSPGHSAEAFF. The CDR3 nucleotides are TGTGCCAGCAGCCCGGGACATTCGGCTGAAGCTTTCTTT.

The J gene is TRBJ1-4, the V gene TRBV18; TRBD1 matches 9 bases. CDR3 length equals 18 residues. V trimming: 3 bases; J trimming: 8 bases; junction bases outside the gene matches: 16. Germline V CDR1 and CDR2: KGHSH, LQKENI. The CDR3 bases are TGTGCCAGCTCACCGACGGGACAGGGCCAGTCTAGGCAAGAAAAACTGTTTTTT. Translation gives CASSPTGQGQSRQEKLFF.

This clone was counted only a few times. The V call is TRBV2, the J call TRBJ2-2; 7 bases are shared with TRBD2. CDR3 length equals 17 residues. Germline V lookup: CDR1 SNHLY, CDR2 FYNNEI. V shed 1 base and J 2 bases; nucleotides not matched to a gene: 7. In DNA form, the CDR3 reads TGTGCCAGCAGTGAAGAAAGTTGGACTAGAAACACCGGGGAGCTGTTTTTT. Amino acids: CASSEESWTRNTGELFF.

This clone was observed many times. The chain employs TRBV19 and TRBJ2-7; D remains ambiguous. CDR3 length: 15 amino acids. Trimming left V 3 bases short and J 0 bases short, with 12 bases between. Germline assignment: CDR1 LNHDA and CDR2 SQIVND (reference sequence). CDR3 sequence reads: CASSIGAHGSYEQYF. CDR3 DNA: TGTGCCAGTAGTATTGGAGCACACGGCTCCTACGAGCAGTACTTC.

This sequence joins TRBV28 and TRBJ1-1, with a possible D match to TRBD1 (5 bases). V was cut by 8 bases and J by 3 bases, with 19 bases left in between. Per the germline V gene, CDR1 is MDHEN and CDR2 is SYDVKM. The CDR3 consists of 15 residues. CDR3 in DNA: TGTGCCAGCCTGGGCGGGGCAGCAGGCCACACTGAAGCTTTCTTT. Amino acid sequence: CASLGGAAGHTEAFF.

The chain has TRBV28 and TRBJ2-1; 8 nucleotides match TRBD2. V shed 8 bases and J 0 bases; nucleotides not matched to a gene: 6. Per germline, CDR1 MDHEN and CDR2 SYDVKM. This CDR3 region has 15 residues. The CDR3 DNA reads TGTGCCAGCGGTGGAGCGGGAGTCTCCTACAATGAGCAGTTCTTC. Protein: CASGGAGVSYNEQFF.

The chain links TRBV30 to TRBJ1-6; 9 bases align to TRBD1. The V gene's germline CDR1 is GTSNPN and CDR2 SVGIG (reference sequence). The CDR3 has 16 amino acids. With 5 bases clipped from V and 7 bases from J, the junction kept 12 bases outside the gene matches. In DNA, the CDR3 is TGTGCCTGGTCGCTATTAGGGACAGGGAGGAATTCACCCCTCCACTTT. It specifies CAWSLLGTGRNSPLHF.

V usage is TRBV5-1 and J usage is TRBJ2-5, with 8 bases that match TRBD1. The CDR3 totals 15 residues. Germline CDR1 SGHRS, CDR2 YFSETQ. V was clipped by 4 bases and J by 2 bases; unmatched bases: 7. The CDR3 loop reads CASSKDRVGQETQYF. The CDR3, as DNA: TGCGCCAGCAGCAAGGACAGGGTTGGGCAAGAGACCCAGTACTTC. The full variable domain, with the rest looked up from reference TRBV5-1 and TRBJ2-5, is KAGVTQTPRYLIKTRGQQVTLSCSPISGHRSVSWYQQTPGQGLQFLFEYFSETQRNKGNFPGRFSGRQFSNSRSEMNVSTLELGDSALYLCASSKDRVGQETQYFGPGTRLLVL.

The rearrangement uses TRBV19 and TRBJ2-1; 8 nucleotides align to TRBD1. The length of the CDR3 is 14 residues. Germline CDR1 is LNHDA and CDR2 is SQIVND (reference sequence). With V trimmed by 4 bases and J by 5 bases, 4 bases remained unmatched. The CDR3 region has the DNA TGTGCCAGTAGTAAGGACAGGGCCAACAATGAGCAGTTCTTC. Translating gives CASSKDRANNEQFF.

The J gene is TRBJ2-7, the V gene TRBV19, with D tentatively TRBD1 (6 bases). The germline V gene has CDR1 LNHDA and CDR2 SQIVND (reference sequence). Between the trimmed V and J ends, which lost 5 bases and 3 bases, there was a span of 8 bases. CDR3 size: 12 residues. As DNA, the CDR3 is TGTGCCAGTAGTGTACAGGGCTACGAGCAGTACTTC. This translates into CASSVQGYEQYF.

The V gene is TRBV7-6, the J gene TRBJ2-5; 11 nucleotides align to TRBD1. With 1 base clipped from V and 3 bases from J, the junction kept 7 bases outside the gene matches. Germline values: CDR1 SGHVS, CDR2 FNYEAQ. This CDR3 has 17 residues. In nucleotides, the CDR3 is TGTGCCAGCAGCTTAGGGCCGGACAGGGGGCGCGAAGAGACCCAGTACTTC. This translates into CASSLGPDRGREETQYF.

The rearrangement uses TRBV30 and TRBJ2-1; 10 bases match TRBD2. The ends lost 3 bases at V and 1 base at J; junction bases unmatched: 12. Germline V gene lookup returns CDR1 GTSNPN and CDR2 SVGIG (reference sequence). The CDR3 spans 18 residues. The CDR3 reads CAWRSGRGLQLSYNEQFF. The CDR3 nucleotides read TGTGCCTGGAGGAGCGGGAGGGGTCTCCAGCTATCCTACAATGAGCAGTTCTTC. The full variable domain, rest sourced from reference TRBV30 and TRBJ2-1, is SQTIHQWPATLVQPVGSPLSLECTVEGTSNPNLYWYRQAAGRGLQLLFYSVGIGQISSEVPQNLSASRPQDRQFILSSKKLLLSDSGFYLCAWRSGRGLQLSYNEQFFGPGTRLTVL.

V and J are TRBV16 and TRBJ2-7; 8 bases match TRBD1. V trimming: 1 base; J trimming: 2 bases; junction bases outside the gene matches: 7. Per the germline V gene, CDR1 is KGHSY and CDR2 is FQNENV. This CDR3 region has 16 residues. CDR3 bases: TGTGCCAGCAGCCAATACGGACAGGGCCCCACCTACGAGCAGTACTTC. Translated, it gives CASSQYGQGPTYEQYF.

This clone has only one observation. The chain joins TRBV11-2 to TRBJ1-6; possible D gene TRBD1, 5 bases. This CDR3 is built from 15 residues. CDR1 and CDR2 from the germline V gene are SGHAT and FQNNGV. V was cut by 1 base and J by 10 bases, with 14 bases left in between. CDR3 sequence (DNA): TGTGCCAGCAGCTTAGGGATAGGGGATAGCTCACCCCTCCACTTT. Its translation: CASSLGIGDSSPLHF.

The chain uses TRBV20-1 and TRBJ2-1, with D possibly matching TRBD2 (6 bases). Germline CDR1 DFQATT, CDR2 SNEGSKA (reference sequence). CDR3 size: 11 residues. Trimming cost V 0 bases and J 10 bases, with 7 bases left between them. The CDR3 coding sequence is TGCAGTGCTAGAGATCGGGGGGAGCAGTTCTTC. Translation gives CSARDRGEQFF.

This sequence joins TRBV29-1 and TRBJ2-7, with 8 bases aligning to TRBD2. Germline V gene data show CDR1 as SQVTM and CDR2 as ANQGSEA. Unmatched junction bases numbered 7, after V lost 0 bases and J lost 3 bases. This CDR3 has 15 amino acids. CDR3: CSVEDVSGIDYEQYF. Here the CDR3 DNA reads TGCAGCGTTGAAGACGTTAGCGGGATTGACTACGAGCAGTACTTC.

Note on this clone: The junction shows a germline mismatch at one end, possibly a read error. CDR3 DNA sequence: TGTGCCAGCAGCTTAAACGTCGTGCAGGGGCCTGTCTTC. This codes for CASSLNVVQGPVF. The chain recombines TRBV7-6 with TRBJ2-1; TRBD1 might be the D (6 bases). This CDR3 has 13 amino acids. Germline assignment: CDR1 SGHVS and CDR2 FNYEAQ.

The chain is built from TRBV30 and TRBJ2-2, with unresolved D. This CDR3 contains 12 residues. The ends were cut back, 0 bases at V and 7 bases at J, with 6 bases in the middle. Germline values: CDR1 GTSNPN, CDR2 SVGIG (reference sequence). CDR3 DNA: TGTGCCTGGAGTGTATCCAGCGGGGAGCTGTTTTTT. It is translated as CAWSVSSGELFF.

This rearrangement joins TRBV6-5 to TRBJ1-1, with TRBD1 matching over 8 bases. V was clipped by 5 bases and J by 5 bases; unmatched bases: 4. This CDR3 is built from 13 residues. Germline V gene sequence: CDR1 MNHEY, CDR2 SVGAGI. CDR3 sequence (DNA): TGTGCCAGCAGTCGGACAGGGCAGACTGAAGCTTTCTTT. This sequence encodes CASSRTGQTEAFF.

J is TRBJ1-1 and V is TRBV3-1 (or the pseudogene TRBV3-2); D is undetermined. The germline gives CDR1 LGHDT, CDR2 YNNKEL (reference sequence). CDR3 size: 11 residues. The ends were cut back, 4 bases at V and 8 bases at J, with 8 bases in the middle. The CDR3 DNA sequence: TGTGCCAGCAGCCGAGGCCCCGAAGCTTTCTTT. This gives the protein CASSRGPEAFF.

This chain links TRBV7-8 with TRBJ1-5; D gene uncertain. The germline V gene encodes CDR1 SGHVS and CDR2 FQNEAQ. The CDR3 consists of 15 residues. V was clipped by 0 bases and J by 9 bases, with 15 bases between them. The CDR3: CASSLASRGSRPQHF. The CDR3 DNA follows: TGTGCCAGCAGCTTAGCGAGCAGAGGCAGTAGGCCCCAGCATTTT.

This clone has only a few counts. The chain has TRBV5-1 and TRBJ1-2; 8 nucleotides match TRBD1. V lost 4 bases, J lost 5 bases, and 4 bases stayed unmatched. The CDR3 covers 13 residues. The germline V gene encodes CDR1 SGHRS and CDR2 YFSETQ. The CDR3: CASSPGQAYGYTF. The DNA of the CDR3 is TGCGCCAGCAGCCCGGGACAGGCATATGGCTACACCTTC.

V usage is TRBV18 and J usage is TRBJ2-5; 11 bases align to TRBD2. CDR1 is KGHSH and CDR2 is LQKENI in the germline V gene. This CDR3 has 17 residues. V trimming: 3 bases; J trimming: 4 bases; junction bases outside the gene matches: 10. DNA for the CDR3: TGTGCCAGCTCACCCTTACTACTAGCGGGAGTAGGAGAGACCCAGTACTTC. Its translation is CASSPLLLAGVGETQYF.